The entry below describes one TCR beta chain. What it binds is not known. The record originates from a study of cytomegalovirus exposure and HLA in healthy donors. About the study: There were 300 to 400 genotyped donors. Of these, roughly 86% fell in the genetic ancestry cluster associated with self-reported Caucasian donors. Whole-study results and caveats: Generally TCR sequences proved uncommon, though certain public TCRs appeared in numerous donors. The later analysis indicated that the majority of CMV-associated TCR beta chains appeared HLA-restricted.

At collection, donors were nominally healthy, but unrecorded immune exposures were probable. Between the trimmed V and J ends, which lost 0 bases and 6 bases, there was a span of 12 bases. The CDR3 consists of 15 residues. The V gene's germline CDR1 is SEHNR and CDR2 FQNEAQ (reference sequence). Use of 60 Vbeta and 13 Jbeta primers characterized the PCR. The protocol was immunoSEQ multiplex PCR, while the TCRdb copy is restricted to in-frame clones and leaves out a portion. The repertoire holds 100,000 to 150,000 clones, with more than 60% as singletons. The clonotype comes from a woman aged 55-75 years in good health and CMV-seropositive. Material for sequencing was PBMCs. The gene calls are TRBV7-9 and TRBJ2-4; tentatively, D is TRBD2 (7 bases). CDR3 in amino acids: CASSLAGGGVNIQYF. The CDR3 coding sequence is TGTGCCAGCAGCTTAGCGGGAGGGGGGGTAAACATTCAGTACTTC.